Each of the 18 T cell receptor beta chains below was sequenced from the same sample in a study of cytomegalovirus exposure and HLA in healthy donors. Use of 60 Vbeta and 13 Jbeta primers characterized the PCR. Here immunoSEQ multiplex PCR was the method, and the copy in TCRdb shows in-frame clones only, minus some. Of about 190,000 clones in the sample, around 80% are singletons; the top ten hold roughly 6.7%. The material sequenced was PBMCs. These receptors were taken from a middle-aged man in good health and CMV-seropositive.

On this clone itself: The identical CDR3 is also encoded by other nucleotide sequences in the sample. The chain carries TRBV9 and TRBJ1-1, with a possible D match to TRBD1 (5 bases). This CDR3 has 13 amino acids. Trimming pared 7 bases from V and 3 bases from J, leaving 13 bases between. Germline CDR1 reads SGDLS; CDR2 reads YYNGEE. The CDR3 reads CASGEGAYTEAFF. CDR3 sequence (DNA): TGTGCCAGCGGGGAAGGGGCCTACACTGAAGCTTTCTTT.

This clone appeared a single time. CDR3 in amino acids: CASSPSKGVPYEQYF. The CDR3 region has the DNA TGCGCCAGCAGCCCGAGTAAAGGGGTTCCCTACGAGCAGTACTTC. The chain employs TRBV5-1 and TRBJ2-7, with TRBD1 as a possible D gene (5 bases). The germline V gene encodes CDR1 SGHRS and CDR2 YFSETQ. Between the trimmed V and J ends, which lost 4 bases and 2 bases, there was a span of 16 bases. The CDR3 spans 15 residues. Complete variable domain (other parts from reference TRBV5-1 and TRBJ2-7): KAGVTQTPRYLIKTRGQQVTLSCSPISGHRSVSWYQQTPGQGLQFLFEYFSETQRNKGNFPGRFSGRQFSNSRSEMNVSTLELGDSALYLCASSPSKGVPYEQYFGPGTRLTVT.

This chain connects TRBV5-1 to TRBJ2-7, with 9 nucleotides matching TRBD2. The germline gives CDR1 SGHRS, CDR2 YFSETQ. V shed 0 bases, J shed 2 bases, and the junction held 6 bases outside the gene matches. This CDR3 contains 16 residues. The CDR3 DNA reads TGCGCCAGCAGCTTGGATGAGGCTAGCGGGGCCTACGAGCAGTACTTC. This codes for CASSLDEASGAYEQYF.

The J gene is TRBJ1-5, the V gene TRBV10-2; D not resolved. This CDR3 contains 16 residues. Trimming stripped 0 bases from V and 2 bases from J, with 11 bases between. CDR1 is WSHSY, CDR2 SAAADI, per germline. Written as DNA, the CDR3 is TGCGCCAGCAGTGAGTCGGGCTTCGGGGGCAATCAGCCCCAGCATTTT. Translation gives CASSESGFGGNQPQHF.

This clone was seen just once. The chain links TRBV7-3 to TRBJ2-4; D might be TRBD2 (5 bases). CDR1 is SGHTA and CDR2 is FQGTGA in the germline V gene. The germline V and J ends were trimmed by 5 bases and 9 bases, with 14 bases remaining between them. The CDR3 has 13 amino acids. The CDR3 sequence: CASSEPSHGIQYF. In DNA form, the CDR3 reads TGTGCCAGCAGCGAGCCTAGCCATGGCATTCAGTACTTC.

V gene TRBV29-1 combines with J gene TRBJ2-5; D unresolved. V was pared by 1 base and J by 1 base, with 7 bases between. The germline gives CDR1 SQVTM, CDR2 ANQGSEA. The CDR3 is made up of 13 amino acids. In DNA, the CDR3 is TGCAGCGTTGAAGGAACTATCCAAGAGACCCAGTACTTC. Protein product: CSVEGTIQETQYF.

This clone was observed a handful of times. This sequence joins TRBV7-2 and TRBJ1-1, with D perhaps TRBD1 (5 bases). The CDR3 is made up of 12 amino acids. CDR1 is SGHTA and CDR2 is FQGNSA in the germline V gene. The V end was cut by 5 bases, the J end by 4 bases, with 8 bases between. CDR3 region: CASSLDSTEAFF. CDR3 DNA: TGTGCCAGCAGCCTTGACAGCACTGAAGCTTTCTTT.

The V and J genes are TRBV7-9 and TRBJ1-1, with D possibly TRBD1 on 5 matching bases. CDR3 length equals 16 residues. CDR1 and CDR2 (germline): SEHNR, FQNEAQ (reference sequence). The V and J ends lost 5 bases and 1 base respectively, with 17 bases between them. The CDR3 nucleotides read TGTGCCAGCAGCCCACGTTCCAAGACAGCGAACACTGAAGCTTTCTTT. As protein: CASSPRSKTANTEAFF.

The V gene is TRBV7-8, the J gene TRBJ1-6; 7 bases match TRBD1. CDR3 length equals 15 residues. Germline loops: CDR1 SGHVS, CDR2 FQNEAQ. With V trimmed by 4 bases and J by 8 bases, 8 bases remained unmatched. In DNA form, the CDR3 reads TGTGCCAGCAGCTCCTACGACAGGGTTGATTCACCCCTCCACTTT. This encodes CASSSYDRVDSPLHF. The full variable domain, in which reference TRBV7-8 and TRBJ1-6 provide the parts outside the CDR3, is GAGVSQSPRYKVAKRGQDVALRCDPISGHVSLFWYQQALGQGPEFLTYFQNEAQLDKSGLPSDRFFAERPEGSVSTLKIQRTQQEDSAVYLCASSSYDRVDSPLHFGNGTRLTVT.

The V gene is TRBV7-3, the J gene TRBJ2-1, with 7 bases aligning to TRBD1. V was clipped by 2 bases and J by 6 bases; unmatched bases: 1. Germline V lookup: CDR1 SGHTA, CDR2 FQGTGA. This CDR3 comprises 13 residues. In nucleotides, the CDR3 is TGTGCCAGCAGCTTACGACAGGGCAATGAGCAGTTCTTC. It codes for CASSLRQGNEQFF.

The sample holds one count of this clone. The CDR3 sequence is CAWSVHRGDEQFF. The CDR3 coding sequence is TGTGCCTGGAGTGTACATAGGGGCGATGAGCAGTTCTTC. This sequence joins TRBV30 and TRBJ2-1; D might be TRBD1 (5 bases). With 0 bases removed from V and 8 bases from J, the gap between germline ends came to 11 bases. CDR1 is GTSNPN and CDR2 is SVGIG in the germline V gene (reference sequence). CDR3 length equals 13 residues.

This chain links TRBV27 with TRBJ2-1; no reliable D call. In germline, CDR1 is MNHEY, CDR2 SMNVEV (reference sequence). CDR3 length: 12 amino acids. V lost 5 bases and J lost 6, with 8 bases in between. The CDR3, as DNA: TGTGCCAGCAGTCTCCCAGGCAATGAGCAGTTCTTC. It specifies CASSLPGNEQFF.

The J gene is TRBJ1-5, the V gene TRBV7-8; D is possibly TRBD1 (6 bases). Germline lookup yields CDR1 SGHVS and CDR2 FQNEAQ. The CDR3 extends over 13 amino acids. Trimming stripped 7 bases from V and 7 bases from J, with 14 bases between. CDR3 sequence (DNA): TGTGCCAGCACCTTGGGGGGGGGCCAGCCCCAGCATTTT. This encodes CASTLGGGQPQHF.

This chain uses TRBV9 with TRBJ2-6, with TRBD1 identical over 10 bases. The CDR3 length is 18 residues. The J segment lost 2 bases and the V segment lost 4 bases, leaving 9 bases of the junction unmatched. Germline V gives CDR1 SGDLS, CDR2 YYNGEE. The CDR3 sequence is CASSPRQGAATGANVLTF. CDR3 coding DNA: TGTGCCAGCAGCCCGCGACAGGGGGCGGCCACTGGGGCCAACGTCCTGACTTTC.

The chain carries TRBV14 and TRBJ1-4; perhaps TRBD1 as D (5 bases). This CDR3 contains 15 residues. Trimming shortened V by 4 bases and J by 8 bases, and 17 bases separated the two germline ends. CDR1 and CDR2 (germline): SGHDN, FVKESK. CDR3 sequence reads: CASSRRRQGREKLFF. CDR3 nucleotide sequence: TGTGCCAGCAGCCGTAGAAGGCAGGGTAGGGAAAAACTGTTTTTT.

The V and J genes are TRBV13 and TRBJ2-5, with 7 nucleotides matching TRBD1. The J call is in doubt because the DNA end fits TRBJ2-7 better. In germline, CDR1 is PRHDT, CDR2 FYEKMQ (reference sequence). This CDR3 region has 13 residues. The CDR3 coding sequence is TGTGCCAGCAGCTTTGACAGGGCCTACGAGCAGTACTTC. It codes for CASSFDRAYEQYF.

The V and J genes are TRBV6-1 and TRBJ2-3, with 8 bases lining up with TRBD1. CDR1 and CDR2 from the germline V gene are MNHNS and SASEGT. Germline trimming cut 9 bases from V and 0 bases from J; bases unmatched to any gene: 5. This CDR3 region has 14 residues. CDR3 in amino acids: CASDRGASTDTQYF. CDR3 nucleotide sequence: TGTGCCAGTGACAGGGGAGCTAGCACAGATACGCAGTATTTT.

Only one count was recorded for this clone. J is TRBJ2-7 and V is TRBV5-1; 9 bases are a match to TRBD1. The CDR3 is made up of 19 amino acids. The ends lost 1 base at V and 2 bases at J; junction bases unmatched: 16. In germline, CDR1 is SGHRS, CDR2 YFSETQ. The chain's CDR3 is CASSLTGTGFDRRPYEQYF. The CDR3 region has the DNA TGCGCCAGCAGCTTGACCGGGACAGGGTTCGATCGACGCCCCTACGAGCAGTACTTC.